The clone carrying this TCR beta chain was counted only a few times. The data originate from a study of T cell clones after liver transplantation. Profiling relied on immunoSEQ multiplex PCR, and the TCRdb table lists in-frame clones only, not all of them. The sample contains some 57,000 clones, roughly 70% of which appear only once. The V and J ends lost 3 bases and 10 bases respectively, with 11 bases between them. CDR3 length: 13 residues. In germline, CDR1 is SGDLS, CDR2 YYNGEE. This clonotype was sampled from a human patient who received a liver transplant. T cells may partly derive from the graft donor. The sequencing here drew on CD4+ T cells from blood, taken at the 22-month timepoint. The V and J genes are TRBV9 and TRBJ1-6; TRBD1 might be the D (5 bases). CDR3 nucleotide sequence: TGTGCCAGCAGCGAGAGGGGATCCTCACCCCTCCACTTT. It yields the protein CASSERGSSPLHF.